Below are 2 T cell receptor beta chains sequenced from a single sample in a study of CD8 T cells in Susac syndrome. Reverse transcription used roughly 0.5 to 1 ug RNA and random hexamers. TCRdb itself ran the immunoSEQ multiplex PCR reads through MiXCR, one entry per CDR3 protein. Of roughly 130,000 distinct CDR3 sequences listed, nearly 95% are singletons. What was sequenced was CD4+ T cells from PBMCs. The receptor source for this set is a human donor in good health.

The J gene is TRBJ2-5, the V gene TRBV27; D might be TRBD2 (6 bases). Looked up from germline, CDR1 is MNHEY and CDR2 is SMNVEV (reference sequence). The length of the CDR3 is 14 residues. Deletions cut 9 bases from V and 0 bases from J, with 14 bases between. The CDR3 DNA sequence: TGTGCCAGGTGCACCCCTAGCGACCAAGAGACCCAGTACTTC. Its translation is CARCTPSDQETQYF.

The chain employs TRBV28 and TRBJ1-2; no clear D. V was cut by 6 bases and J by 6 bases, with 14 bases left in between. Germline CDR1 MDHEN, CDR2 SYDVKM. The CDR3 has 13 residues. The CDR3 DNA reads TGTGCCAGCAGCTATATGCTGGGCGATGGCTACACCTTC. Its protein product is CASSYMLGDGYTF.